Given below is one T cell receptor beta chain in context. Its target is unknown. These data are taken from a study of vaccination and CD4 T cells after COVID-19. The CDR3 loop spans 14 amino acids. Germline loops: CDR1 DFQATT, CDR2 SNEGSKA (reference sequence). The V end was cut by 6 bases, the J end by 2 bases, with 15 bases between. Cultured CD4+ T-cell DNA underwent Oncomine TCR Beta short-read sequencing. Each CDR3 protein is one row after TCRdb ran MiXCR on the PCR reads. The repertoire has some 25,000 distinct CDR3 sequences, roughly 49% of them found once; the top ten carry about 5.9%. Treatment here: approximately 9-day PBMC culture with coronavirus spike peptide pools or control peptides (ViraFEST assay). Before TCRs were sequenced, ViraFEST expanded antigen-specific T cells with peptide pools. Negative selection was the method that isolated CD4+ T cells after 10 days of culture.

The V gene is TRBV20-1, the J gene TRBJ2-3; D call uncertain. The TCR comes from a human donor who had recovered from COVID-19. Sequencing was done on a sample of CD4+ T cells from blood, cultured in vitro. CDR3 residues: CSARPEENTDTQYF. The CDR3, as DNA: TGCAGTGCCCGCCCTGAGGAGAACACAGATACGCAGTATTTT.